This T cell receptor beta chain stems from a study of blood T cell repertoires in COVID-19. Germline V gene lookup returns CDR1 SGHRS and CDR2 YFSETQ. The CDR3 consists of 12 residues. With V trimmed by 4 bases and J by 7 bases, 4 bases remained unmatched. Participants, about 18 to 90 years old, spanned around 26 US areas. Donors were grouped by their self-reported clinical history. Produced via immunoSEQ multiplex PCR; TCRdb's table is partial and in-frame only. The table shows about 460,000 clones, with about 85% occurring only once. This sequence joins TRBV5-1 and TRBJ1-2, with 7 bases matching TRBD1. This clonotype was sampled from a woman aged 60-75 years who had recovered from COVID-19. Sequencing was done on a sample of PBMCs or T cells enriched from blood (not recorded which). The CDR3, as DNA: TGCGCCAGCAGCACTGGACAGGCTGGCTACACCTTC. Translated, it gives CASSTGQAGYTF.